This T cell receptor beta chain derives from a study of blood T cells in healthy people across ages. The V gene's germline CDR1 is LGHDT and CDR2 YNNKEL (reference sequence). There are 14 residues in the CDR3. Alongside a J-beta primer mix, a sample-barcoded 5' primer served in a second PCR lasting 7 to 11 cycles. TCRdb reprocessed the 5' RACE reads via MiXCR and lists one record per CDR3 protein. The sample contains some 1,800,000 distinct CDR3 sequences, about two fifths of which appear only once. This clonotype occurred once. The sequencing input was blood. The chain has TRBV3-1 and TRBJ2-5, with D unclear. Gene TRBJ2-7 matches the end of the DNA better, so the J call may be wrong. The clonotype was recovered from a human donor in good health. Here the CDR3 DNA reads TGTGCCAGCAGCCAAGATTTGGCGGTCAACGAGCAGTACTTC. Its protein product is CASSQDLAVNEQYF.